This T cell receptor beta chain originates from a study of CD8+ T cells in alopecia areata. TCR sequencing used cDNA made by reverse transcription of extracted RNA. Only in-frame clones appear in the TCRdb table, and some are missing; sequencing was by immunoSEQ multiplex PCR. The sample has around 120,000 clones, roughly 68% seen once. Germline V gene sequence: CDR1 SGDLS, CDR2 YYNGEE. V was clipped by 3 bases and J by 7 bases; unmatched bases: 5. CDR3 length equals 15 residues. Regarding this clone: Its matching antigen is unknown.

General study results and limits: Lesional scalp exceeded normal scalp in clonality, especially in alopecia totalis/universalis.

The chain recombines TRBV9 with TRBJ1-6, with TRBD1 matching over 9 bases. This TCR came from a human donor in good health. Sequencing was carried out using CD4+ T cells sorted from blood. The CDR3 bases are TGTGCCAGCAGCGCGGGACAGGGTAAAAATTCACCCCTCCACTTT. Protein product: CASSAGQGKNSPLHF.